The 31 T cell receptor beta chains given below trace back to one sample, sequenced in a study of T cells in Graves' hyperthyroidism and ophthalmopathy. What was amplified from RNA transcripts were TCR beta CDR3 regions. The HTBI primer set drove a first-round RT-PCR of the TCR CDR3. TCRdb reprocessed the multiplex PCR reads with MiXCR, giving one entry per CDR3 protein. The sample contains 600,000 to 650,000 distinct CDR3 sequences, 20% of which appear only once. Sequencing was carried out using blood. The source is a man younger than 45 with Graves' ophthalmopathy.

This clonotype was counted ten times or more. The chain combines TRBV6-1 with TRBJ1-1; weak D call: TRBD1 (5 bases). V was cut by 4 bases and J by 5 bases, with 14 bases left in between. CDR3 size: 14 residues. Germline V gene lookup returns CDR1 MNHNS and CDR2 SASEGT. The CDR3 loop reads CASSVAGRETEAFF. CDR3 nucleotide sequence: TGTGCCAGCAGTGTCGCAGGGAGAGAAACTGAAGCTTTCTTT.

There are many counts of this clonotype. V usage is TRBV11-2 and J usage is TRBJ1-6; perhaps TRBD1 as D (6 bases). The V end lost 5 bases, the J end lost 6 bases, and 14 bases lay between the germline ends. CDR3 length: 15 amino acids. Per the germline V gene, CDR1 is SGHAT and CDR2 is FQNNGV. CDR3: CASSRQGTANSPLHF. The CDR3 DNA reads as TGTGCCAGCAGCCGTCAGGGGACGGCTAATTCACCCCTCCACTTT.

Ten or more counts support this clonotype. J is TRBJ1-5 and V is TRBV2; 9 bases are shared with TRBD1. This CDR3 comprises 17 residues. Germline CDR1 and CDR2: SNHLY and FYNNEI. V lost 6 bases, J lost 0 bases, and 9 bases stayed unmatched. CDR3 residues: CASRPPGTGYSNQPQHF. The CDR3 DNA sequence: TGTGCCAGCAGACCCCCCGGGACAGGGTATAGCAATCAGCCCCAGCATTTT.

This clonotype was counted at least ten times. The V call is TRBV28, the J call TRBJ2-3, with 9 bases that match TRBD2. The CDR3 is made up of 15 amino acids. Trimming cost V 5 bases and J 4 bases; bases outside gene matches: 7. Germline-derived CDR1 and CDR2 are MDHEN and SYDVKM. CDR3 amino acids: CASSNAAGGADTQYF. The CDR3 DNA reads TGTGCCAGCAGTAACGCAGCGGGAGGCGCAGATACGCAGTATTTT.

This clonotype was counted only a few times. The chain recombines TRBV9 with TRBJ1-1; the D is unclear. The CDR3 extends over 16 amino acids. Trimming left V 1 base short and J 2 bases short, with 15 bases between. Germline values: CDR1 SGDLS, CDR2 YYNGEE. The CDR3 reads CASSVNGHGPNTEAFF. In nucleotides, the CDR3 is TGTGCCAGCAGCGTAAATGGTCACGGGCCCAACACTGAAGCTTTCTTT.

J is TRBJ1-4 and V is TRBV12-3 or TRBV12-4; D gene uncertain. The CDR3 length is 12 residues. Trimming took off 4 bases at V and 6 bases at J, with 6 bases between the two ends. The CDR3 protein is CASSWADEKLFF. The CDR3 coding sequence is TGTGCCAGCAGTTGGGCGGATGAAAAACTGTTTTTT.

V is TRBV9 and J is TRBJ1-1, with 8 bases identical to TRBD1. The germline V gene encodes CDR1 SGDLS and CDR2 YYNGEE. V shed 0 bases, J shed 5 bases, and the junction held 6 bases outside the gene matches. This CDR3 contains 15 residues. Written as DNA, the CDR3 is TGTGCCAGCAGCGTAGAAACAGGGGGAGGAACTGAAGCTTTCTTT. This gives the protein CASSVETGGGTEAFF.

The table lists this clonotype with many counts. V gene TRBV2 combines with J gene TRBJ2-5, with D possibly being TRBD1 (6 bases). The germline V and J ends were trimmed by 5 bases and 4 bases, with 17 bases remaining between them. The CDR3 length is 15 residues. Germline loops: CDR1 SNHLY, CDR2 FYNNEI. For the CDR3, the DNA is TGTGCCAGCAGTCCTACAGGGAACCCCTTAGAGACCCAGTACTTC. Amino acid sequence: CASSPTGNPLETQYF.

CDR3 protein: CASSLYYSGRITDTQYF. The CDR3 nucleotides read TGTGCCAGCAGTTTATACTATAGCGGGAGAATCACAGATACGCAGTATTTT. This chain links TRBV27 with TRBJ2-3; 9 positions match TRBD2. This CDR3 region has 17 residues. Germline V lookup: CDR1 MNHEY, CDR2 SMNVEV (reference sequence). The J segment lost 2 bases and the V segment lost 1 base, leaving 7 bases of the junction unmatched.

The chain joins TRBV7-6 to TRBJ1-1, with D unclear. V shed 0 bases and J shed 5 bases, with 13 bases lying between them. The CDR3 length is 15 residues. The germline gives CDR1 SGHVS, CDR2 FNYEAQ. This CDR3 is CASSLAAGTGTEAFF. In nucleotides, the CDR3 is TGTGCCAGCAGCTTAGCGGCAGGAACTGGAACTGAAGCTTTCTTT.

This chain uses TRBV19 with TRBJ2-7, with D possibly TRBD2 on 5 matching bases. The CDR3 extends over 14 amino acids. Germline loops: CDR1 LNHDA, CDR2 SQIVND (reference sequence). V was shortened by 3 bases and J by 3 bases, with 12 bases between the two germline ends. CDR3 region: CASSIVGGLYEQYF. The CDR3 nucleotides are TGTGCCAGTAGTATTGTTGGCGGACTCTACGAGCAGTACTTC. The full variable domain, in which reference TRBV19 and TRBJ2-7 provide the parts outside the CDR3, is DGGITQSPKYLFRKEGQNVTLSCEQNLNHDAMYWYRQDPGQGLRLIYYSQIVNDFQKGDIAEGYSVSREKKESFPLTVTSAQKNPTAFYLCASSIVGGLYEQYFGPGTRLTVT.

This chain joins TRBV27 and TRBJ2-7; D not certain. Germline lookup yields CDR1 MNHEY and CDR2 SMNVEV (reference sequence). Trimming removed 10 bases from V and 1 base from J, with 11 bases in between. This CDR3 has 12 residues. The CDR3 nucleotides read TGTGCCACTGGGTACAGATCCTACGAGCAGTACTTC. Its translation: CATGYRSYEQYF.

At least ten counts were recorded for this clonotype. The chain combines TRBV30 with TRBJ1-1; D gene uncertain. CDR1 is GTSNPN and CDR2 is SVGIG in the germline V gene (reference sequence). The V end lost 4 bases, the J end lost 0 bases, and 9 bases lay between the germline ends. This CDR3 is 13 amino acids long. This chain's CDR3 is CAWTANLNTEAFF. As DNA, the CDR3 is TGTGCCTGGACGGCGAATCTGAACACTGAAGCTTTCTTT.

This clonotype occurred many times. This chain links TRBV7-6 with TRBJ2-3, with 8 bases that match TRBD2. Germline V gene sequence: CDR1 SGHVS, CDR2 FNYEAQ. The CDR3 runs 15 residues. J lost 0 bases, V lost 5 bases, and 4 bases had no gene match. CDR3 nucleotide sequence: TGTGCCAGCAGCCCCCGGACTAGCAGCACAGATACGCAGTATTTT. Its translation: CASSPRTSSTDTQYF.

A word on this clonotype: Relative to the germline gene, one junction end is altered; a read error may explain this. The CDR3 loop reads CASSARLAGDGEQCF. The CDR3 DNA reads as TGTGCCAGCAGTGCACGACTAGCGGGAGACGGCGAGCAGTGCTTC. The V gene is TRBV2, the J gene TRBJ2-7, with TRBD2 matching 12 bases. Germline V gene sequence: CDR1 SNHLY, CDR2 FYNNEI. The CDR3 extends over 15 amino acids.

The chain uses TRBV30 and TRBJ2-5, with 7 positions matching TRBD2. The V gene end was trimmed by 8 bases and the J gene end by 2 bases; junction bases not matched to a gene: 5. CDR3 size: 12 residues. Germline V gene data show CDR1 as GTSNPN and CDR2 as SVGIG (reference sequence). The CDR3 reads CAGASGQETQYF. The CDR3 nucleotides are TGTGCCGGGGCTAGCGGACAAGAGACCCAGTACTTC.

This clonotype appeared a few times. The chain uses TRBV20-1 and TRBJ2-5; 13 positions match TRBD2. Germline CDR1 DFQATT, CDR2 SNEGSKA (reference sequence). V was pared by 5 bases and J by 5 bases, with 5 bases of the junction left unmatched. The length of the CDR3 is 14 residues. CDR3 amino acids: CSAELAGGGETQYF. DNA of the CDR3: TGCAGTGCTGAACTAGCGGGAGGGGGGGAGACCCAGTACTTC.

Concerning this clonotype: One junction end disagrees with the germline gene, perhaps due to a read error. This chain connects TRBV7-8 to TRBJ1-1; D gene uncertain. Germline V gives CDR1 SGHVS, CDR2 FQNEAQ. CDR3 length equals 15 residues. The CDR3 region is CASSLEVRSNAEAFF. CDR3 nucleotides: TGTGCCAGCAGCTTAGAGGTCAGGTCGAACGCTGAAGCTTTCTTT.

In this sample, this clonotype turned up a few times. The chain uses TRBV3-2 and TRBJ2-5; the table names TRBD1, a call not compared with the DNA. TRBV3-2 has pseudogene status. The CDR3 loop spans 15 amino acids. CDR3 protein: CASSHAEGGRETQYF. Written as DNA, the CDR3 is TGTGCCAGCAGCCATGCCGAGGGGGGCCGAGAGACCCAGTACTTC.

This clonotype was seen only a few times. This sequence joins TRBV25-1 and TRBJ1-6, with D hard to call. The V and J ends lost 5 bases and 7 bases respectively, with 15 bases between them. Germline V lookup: CDR1 MGHDK, CDR2 SYGVNS. The CDR3 covers 15 residues. The CDR3 bases are TGTGCCAGCAGTTTAACCGGGCCGCCAAATTCACCCCTCCACTTT. This sequence encodes CASSLTGPPNSPLHF.

This clonotype was counted ten times or more. J is TRBJ2-3 and V is TRBV27; no reliable D call. The CDR3 loop spans 15 amino acids. The V gene's germline CDR1 is MNHEY and CDR2 SMNVEV (reference sequence). The V end was cut by 0 bases, the J end by 0 bases, with 7 bases between. The CDR3 sequence is CASSLSSPSTDTQYF. In DNA, the CDR3 is TGTGCCAGCAGTTTATCCTCACCTAGCACAGATACGCAGTATTTT.

This chain uses TRBV12-3 or TRBV12-4 with TRBJ2-7; weak D call: TRBD1 (5 bases). The CDR3 consists of 16 residues. V was clipped by 3 bases and J by 0 bases, with 15 bases between them. The DNA for the CDR3 is TGTGCCAGCAGTTTTGGCCCAGACAGCCACTCCTACGAGCAGTACTTC. Translation gives CASSFGPDSHSYEQYF.

The chain employs TRBV7-2 and TRBJ2-7; D gene uncertain. Per germline, CDR1 SGHTA and CDR2 FQGNSA. There are 14 residues in the CDR3. Trimming removed 5 bases from V and 0 bases from J, with 11 bases in between. The chain's CDR3 is CASSLGTISYEQYF. The CDR3 DNA sequence: TGTGCCAGCAGCCTGGGCACCATCTCCTACGAGCAGTACTTC.

This clonotype was detected many times. The chain has TRBV6-2 or TRBV6-3 and TRBJ1-2; unclear D gene. Germline V CDR1 and CDR2: MNHEY, SVGEGT. Trimming stripped 5 bases from V and 9 bases from J, with 13 bases between. The CDR3 is made up of 12 amino acids. For the CDR3, the DNA is TGTGCCAGCAGTCCCACGTGGGAGAGCTACACCTTC. It encodes CASSPTWESYTF.

The chain uses TRBV27 and TRBJ1-2; D unresolved. Per the germline V gene, CDR1 is MNHEY and CDR2 is SMNVEV (reference sequence). The CDR3 runs to 15 residues. V gave up 1 base and J gave up 0 bases, with 9 bases separating them. The CDR3 DNA reads TGTGCCAGCAGTTTATACGCCGGGGCTAACTATGGCTACACCTTC. Translation gives CASSLYAGANYGYTF.

The chain is built from TRBV15 and TRBJ2-5; D call uncertain. Between the trimmed V and J ends, which lost 2 bases and 0 bases, there was a span of 10 bases. Germline CDR1 is LNHNV and CDR2 is YYDKDF (reference sequence). The CDR3 is made up of 15 amino acids. CDR3 nucleotides: TGTGCCACCAGCAGAAGAGGTGGGTACCAAGAGACCCAGTACTTC. It yields the protein CATSRRGGYQETQYF.

The sample holds many counts of this clonotype. This sequence joins TRBV7-2 and TRBJ1-1, with 9 nucleotides matching TRBD1. The CDR3 loop spans 12 amino acids. CDR1 is SGHTA and CDR2 is FQGNSA in the germline V gene. V lost 10 bases, J lost 4 bases, and 4 bases stayed unmatched. For the CDR3, the DNA is TGTGCCACAGGGACAGGGACCACTGAAGCTTTCTTT. As protein: CATGTGTTEAFF.

J is TRBJ2-7 and V is TRBV6-5, with 14 bases matching TRBD2. V gave up 0 bases and J gave up 1 base; unmatched junction bases: 8. CDR3 length: 19 residues. The V gene's germline CDR1 is MNHEY and CDR2 SVGAGI. The CDR3 nucleotides are TGTGCCAGCAGTTACTCCTCCGGGACTAGCGGGAGCAAATCCTACGAGCAGTACTTC. This gives the protein CASSYSSGTSGSKSYEQYF.

The rearrangement uses TRBV28 and TRBJ1-3, with a possible D match to TRBD1 (6 bases). Germline V CDR1 and CDR2: MDHEN, SYDVKM. Trimming shortened V by 6 bases and J by 1 base, and 13 bases separated the two germline ends. The CDR3 is 15 residues long. CDR3 in amino acids: CASRTNRVSGNTIYF. The CDR3 DNA reads TGTGCCAGCAGGACTAACAGGGTTTCTGGAAACACCATATATTTT.

This clonotype was counted ten times or more. The chain links TRBV11-2 to TRBJ2-7, with TRBD2 matching 7 bases. Looked up from germline, CDR1 is SGHAT and CDR2 is FQNNGV. The CDR3 is made up of 15 amino acids. Trimming cost V 1 base and J 2 bases; bases outside gene matches: 5. CDR3: CASSLGGGEAYEQYF. The CDR3 DNA sequence: TGTGCCAGCAGCTTAGGCGGGGGAGAGGCCTACGAGCAGTACTTC.

At least ten counts were recorded for this clonotype. The chain joins TRBV18 to TRBJ2-1; TRBD1 might be the D (5 bases). V dropped 0 bases and J dropped 9 bases, with 9 bases sitting between them. Germline V gene data show CDR1 as KGHSH and CDR2 as LQKENI. The CDR3 is 13 amino acids. The CDR3 region has the DNA TGTGCCAGCTCACCACCGGTGACAGCTGAGCAGTTCTTC. Translation gives CASSPPVTAEQFF. Full variable domain (missing parts from reference TRBV18 and TRBJ2-1): NAGVMQNPRHLVRRRGQEARLRCSPMKGHSHVYWYRQLPEEGLKFMVYLQKENIIDESGMPKERFSAEFPKEGPSILRIQQVVRGDSAAYFCASSPPVTAEQFFGPGTRLTVL.